This TCR beta chain was identified in a study of ipilimumab plus nivolumab after autologous stem cell transplantation. On the study more broadly: Patients received a median of roughly five ipilimumab and roughly 8 nivolumab doses. Study-level points and caveats: Authors suggest TCR repertoire, Treg phenotype and gut microbiota support further study.

Starting 14 to 28 days after autologous transplant, ipilimumab 1 mg/kg was given. Dosing: nivolumab 3 mg/kg IV, weeks 1, 4, 7, 10, then every two weeks to week 26. Repertoires were generated with immunoSEQ multiplex PCR, while TCRdb's copy carries only in-frame clones and drops some. Of 77,000 or so clones listed, 75% to 85% are singletons. In regard to this clone: The target antigen is unknown.

V lost 1 base and J lost 4, with 10 bases in between. The germline CDR1 and CDR2 sequences are SEHNR and FQNEAQ (reference sequence). There are 15 residues in the CDR3. The source is a male donor with diffuse large B-cell lymphoma. The chain recombines TRBV7-9 with TRBJ2-2; perhaps TRBD1 as D (5 bases). Sequences were derived from PBMCs, sampled in a trial of ipilimumab plus nivolumab as post-transplant consolidation. For the CDR3, the DNA is TGTGCCAGCAGCTTAGGAGCAGGGTCCACCGGGGAGCTGTTTTTT. This encodes CASSLGAGSTGELFF.